A selection of T cell receptor beta chains follows, all from one sample in a study of sequential checkpoint blockade in melanoma. Produced via immunoSEQ multiplex PCR; TCRdb's table is partial and in-frame only. Found here are more than 7,000 clones, 50% to 75% of them singletons; the top ten hold 35% to 50%. Sequenced material: CD8+ T cells sorted from blood (inferred from file names), taken from a patient given nivolumab and ipilimumab in sequence. All receptors derive from a human donor with melanoma. CDR3s include the opening cysteine and the closing phenylalanine or tryptophan. Each record gives: V gene, J gene, D gene, clone size, CDR3 DNA, CDR3 protein. The D gene is left open where the match is weak. Only part of the rows carry a size: once, few, many, or a class if the clone is expanded.

TRBV6-5	TRBJ1-2	TRBD1	-	TGTGCCACCGCAGGGGGGTCCAACTATGGCTACACCTTC	CATAGGSNYGYTF
TRBV6-4	TRBJ1-1	-	-	TGTGCCAGCAGTGACTCGGGGGGGAACACTGAAGCTTTCTTT	CASSDSGGNTEAFF
TRBV15	TRBJ2-3	TRBD1	-	TGTGCCACCACCACAGGGGGCACAGATACGCAGTATTTT	CATTTGGTDTQYF
TRBV7-8	TRBJ2-1	TRBD2	-	TGTGCCAGCAGCTTAGCTAGCGGGGGCCCCCTTACTGAGCAGTTCTTC	CASSLASGGPLTEQFF
TRBV5-1	TRBJ1-1	TRBD1	-	TGCGCCAGCAGCTGGACAGGGGGCTTGAACACTGAAGCTTTCTTT	CASSWTGGLNTEAFF
TRBV9	TRBJ2-3	-	-	TGTGCCAGCAGCGTAGTAGCGGCAGGCACAGATACGCAGTATTTT	CASSVVAAGTDTQYF
TRBV28	TRBJ2-1	TRBD1	-	TGTGCCAGCAGTCCGGGACAGGGGGGCAATGAGCAGTTCTTC	CASSPGQGGNEQFF
TRBV18	TRBJ1-2	TRBD1	-	TGTGCCAGCTCACCATACATCCCCCAGAGGGACAGCTATGGCTACACCTTC	CASSPYIPQRDSYGYTF
TRBV7-2	TRBJ2-7	-	-	TGTGCCAGCAGCCATATGCAGGGGGAGCAGTACTTC	CASSHMQGEQYF
TRBV4-3	TRBJ2-7	-	-	TGCGCCAGCAGCCAAGCCTCCCGCGGCGAGCAGTACTTC	CASSQASRGEQYF
TRBV7-9	TRBJ1-2	-	-	TGTGCCAGCAGCCCCCCCCGGGGGAGCGTTTTCCATGGCTACACCTTC	CASSPPRGSVFHGYTF
TRBV6-5	TRBJ1-5	-	-	TGTGCCAGCAGTACAGGGCGGGGCAATCAGCCCCAGCATTTT	CASSTGRGNQPQHF
TRBV29-1	TRBJ2-3	-	-	TGCAGCGTTGAAGATTGGGGGGACAGCAGCACAGATACGCAGTATTTT	CSVEDWGDSSTDTQYF
TRBV9	TRBJ1-6	-	-	TGTGCCAGCAGCGAGGCAGGAAATAATTCACCCCTCCACTTT	CASSEAGNNSPLHF
TRBV4-1	TRBJ2-7	TRBD1	-	TGCGCCAGCAGCCAGGGACAGGGGCCGGTCTACGAGCAGTACTTC	CASSQGQGPVYEQYF
TRBV7-6	TRBJ1-2	-	-	TGTGCCAGCAGCTTAGAGGGAGGGGCCCCCAGCTATGGCTACACCTTC	CASSLEGGAPSYGYTF
TRBV6-5	TRBJ2-4	-	-	TGCGGCGAGGGGGGGGTCGCGAGAAACATTCAGTACTTC	CGEGGVARNIQYF
TRBV29-1	TRBJ2-1	-	-	TGCAGCGTTCCTCCTCGGTTCTTC	CSVPPRFF
TRBV6-6	TRBJ1-3	TRBD1	-	TGTGCCAGCAGCCTCGACAGGGAATATGAAGGAAACACCATATATTTT	CASSLDREYEGNTIYF
TRBV4-1	TRBJ2-7	TRBD1	-	TGCGCCAGCAGCCCCAGGACAGGGGGCTTCTACGAGCAGTACTTC	CASSPRTGGFYEQYF
TRBV6-5	TRBJ1-6	TRBD1	-	TGTGCCAGCAGTAATGGACAGGGAACACCCCTCCACTTT	CASSNGQGTPLHF
TRBV28	TRBJ1-1	-	few	TGTGCCAGCAGTCATCAGGGATCTGAAGCTTTCTTT	CASSHQGSEAFF
TRBV4-3	TRBJ2-1	-	few	TGCGCCAGCAGCCAAGCGTTGAGCGGCTCCTACAATGAGCAGTTCTTC	CASSQALSGSYNEQFF
TRBV4-3	TRBJ1-2	TRBD1	-	TGCGCCAGCAGCCAATCCGGGACAGGGGGCTTTGGCTACACCTTC	CASSQSGTGGFGYTF
TRBV7-9	TRBJ2-3	-	medium-sized	TGTGCCAGCAGCTCGGGGGACGTAGGGAGCACAGATACGCAGTATTTT	CASSSGDVGSTDTQYF
TRBV18	TRBJ1-2	-	-	TGTGCCAGCTCACTTCAGACAGAAAGGGATGGCTACACCTTC	CASSLQTERDGYTF
TRBV28	TRBJ2-7	-	-	TGTGCCAGCAGTCCTCGGGACTTGGCCTACGAGCAGTACTTC	CASSPRDLAYEQYF
TRBV10-3	TRBJ2-7	-	-	TGTGCCATCAGGGATGTAACCAGGGCCTACGAGCAGTACTTC	CAIRDVTRAYEQYF
TRBV9	TRBJ1-1	-	-	TGTGCCAGCAGCGCCGGGACATCCTTCGGAGCTTTCTTT	CASSAGTSFGAFF
TRBV7-6	TRBJ1-6	TRBD1	-	TGTGCCAGCAGCTTAGAGGACAGGGACGGTTCACCCCTCCACTTT	CASSLEDRDGSPLHF
TRBV9	TRBJ2-5	-	few	TGTGCCAGCAGCGTGACAGGACACCATTCAGAGACCCAGTACTTC	CASSVTGHHSETQYF
TRBV5-4	TRBJ1-4	-	few	TGTGCCAGCAGCCTAACCCCTAATGAAAAACTGTTTTTT	CASSLTPNEKLFF
TRBV6-6	TRBJ1-5	-	-	TGTGCCAGCAGGATGGGGGGGAGCAATCAGCCCCAGCATTTT	CASRMGGSNQPQHF
TRBV6-5	TRBJ1-3	-	few	TGTGCCAGCGGACACCCACCTGGTGGAAACACCATATATTTT	CASGHPPGGNTIYF
TRBV9	TRBJ2-1	-	-	TGTGCCAGCAGCGCCCCCAGGTATGAGCAGTTCTTC	CASSAPRYEQFF
TRBV6-4	TRBJ1-4	-	few	TGTGCCAGCAGTGCGGGAGACGGGGTTCAGGATGAAAAACTGTTTTTT	CASSAGDGVQDEKLFF
TRBV9	TRBJ1-2	TRBD1	few	TGTGCCAGCAGCACCGGACAGGAAGCTTATGGCTACACCTTC	CASSTGQEAYGYTF
TRBV4-2	TRBJ1-1	-	-	TGTGCCAGCAGCCAGGGGGAGGGGACTGAAGCTTTCTTT	CASSQGEGTEAFF
TRBV7-6	TRBJ2-3	TRBD1	few	TGTGCCAGCAGCTTAGTAATGTCAGGGGGCGCAGCAGATACGCAGTATTTT	CASSLVMSGGAADTQYF
TRBV7-9	TRBJ2-7	-	-	TGTGCCAGCAGCTCAGCACAGGGCGCGTACGAGCAGTACTTC	CASSSAQGAYEQYF
TRBV4-1	TRBJ1-2	-	-	TGCGCCAGCAGCAAGGGGCAGGGCTATGGCTACACCTTC	CASSKGQGYGYTF
TRBV4-1	TRBJ2-7	TRBD1	-	TGCGCCAGCAGCCAAGGGAGGACAGGGGGGTACGAGCAGTACTTC	CASSQGRTGGYEQYF
TRBV7-3	TRBJ2-3	TRBD2	-	TGTGCCAGCAGCTTAGCGGGGGGCAGGACAGATACGCAGTATTTT	CASSLAGGRTDTQYF
TRBV19	TRBJ1-2	-	large	TGTGCCAGTAGTGTGGGACGGGACTCTTACACCTTC	CASSVGRDSYTF
TRBV29-1	TRBJ2-7	-	once	TGCAGCGTTGAAAGCGGCGGAGACTACGAGCAGTACTTC	CSVESGGDYEQYF
TRBV9	TRBJ2-2	TRBD2	-	TGTGCCAGCAGCGTGAGCGGGGCGAACACCGGGGAGCTGTTTTTT	CASSVSGANTGELFF
TRBV9	TRBJ2-1	-	-	TGTGCCAGCAGCGAGGACAGTTACAATGAGCAGTTCTTC	CASSEDSYNEQFF
TRBV30	TRBJ2-7	-	-	TGTGCCTGGAGAGACAACTCCTACGAGCAGTACTTC	CAWRDNSYEQYF
TRBV29-1	TRBJ2-7	-	few	TGCAGCGTTGAGGGGGGTTTCTCCTACGAGCAGTACTTC	CSVEGGFSYEQYF
TRBV30	TRBJ1-2	TRBD1	-	TGTGCCTACGCGCACAGGGGGTCTGACTATGGCTACACCTTC	CAYAHRGSDYGYTF
TRBV30	TRBJ2-7	TRBD2	few	TGTGCCTGGTCTACTAGCGGCCCCTACGAGCAGTACTTC	CAWSTSGPYEQYF
TRBV9	TRBJ2-4	TRBD1	-	TGTGCCAGCAGCCATCCCAGGGGGTTAGCCAAAAACATTCAGTACTTC	CASSHPRGLAKNIQYF